This is a list of T cell receptor beta chains from one sample in a study of blood T cell repertoires in COVID-19. Sequenced by immunoSEQ multiplex PCR; TCRdb stores in-frame clones only, minus some. The sample holds about 340,000 clones, around 88% seen once. The sample taken for sequencing was peripheral blood. The source of these receptors is a woman in her fifties or sixties with COVID-19, enrolled during active disease. Both conserved end residues are part of each CDR3. The order of the fields is V gene, clone size, D gene, J gene, CDR3 protein, CDR3 DNA. The D gene is left open where the match is weak. Clone size appears in some rows only: once, few, many, or a class for an expanded clone.

v_gene: TRBV7-2; abundance: -; d_gene: TRBD2; j_gene: TRBJ2-7; CDR3aa: CASSRQLAGGGFEQYF; CDR3nt: TGTGCCAGCAGCCGCCAGTTAGCGGGGGGAGGGTTCGAGCAGTACTTC
v_gene: TRBV7-6; abundance: -; d_gene: TRBD2; j_gene: TRBJ2-3; CDR3aa: CASSVLAGGPSMSADTQYF; CDR3nt: TGTGCCAGCAGCGTACTAGCGGGGGGGCCCTCGATGTCGGCAGATACGCAGTATTTT
v_gene: TRBV2; abundance: -; d_gene: TRBD2; j_gene: TRBJ2-1; CDR3aa: CASSDRLAGGDEQFF; CDR3nt: TGTGCCAGCAGTGATAGGCTAGCGGGGGGCGATGAGCAGTTCTTC
v_gene: TRBV7-2; abundance: -; d_gene: -; j_gene: TRBJ1-5; CDR3aa: CASSLSGWGNQPQHF; CDR3nt: TGTGCCAGCAGCTTATCAGGATGGGGCAATCAGCCCCAGCATTTT
v_gene: TRBV19; abundance: -; d_gene: -; j_gene: TRBJ1-1; CDR3aa: CASSRQIMNTEAFF; CDR3nt: TGTGCCAGTAGTAGACAGATCATGAACACTGAAGCTTTCTTT
v_gene: TRBV7-6; abundance: -; d_gene: TRBD2; j_gene: TRBJ2-3; CDR3aa: CASSLEVAGAATDTQYF; CDR3nt: TGTGCCAGCAGCTTAGAGGTAGCGGGGGCAGCTACAGATACGCAGTATTTT
v_gene: TRBV6-5; abundance: -; d_gene: -; j_gene: TRBJ1-1; CDR3aa: CASLNTEAFF; CDR3nt: TGTGCCAGCCTAAACACTGAAGCTTTCTTT
v_gene: TRBV19; abundance: -; d_gene: -; j_gene: TRBJ1-5; CDR3aa: CASRSGTLNQPQHF; CDR3nt: TGTGCCAGTAGGTCCGGGACTCTAAATCAGCCCCAGCATTTT
v_gene: TRBV14; abundance: -; d_gene: TRBD1; j_gene: TRBJ1-4; CDR3aa: CASSPLTITGGEKLFF; CDR3nt: TGTGCCAGCAGCCCCCTTACTATAACAGGGGGTGAAAAACTGTTTTTT
v_gene: TRBV29-1; abundance: -; d_gene: -; j_gene: TRBJ1-4; CDR3aa: CSVGVGEKLFF; CDR3nt: TGCAGCGTAGGAGTCGGTGAAAAACTGTTTTTT
v_gene: TRBV5-1; abundance: -; d_gene: TRBD1; j_gene: TRBJ2-7; CDR3aa: CASSQQPTGSYEQYF; CDR3nt: TGCGCCAGCAGCCAACAACCGACAGGGTCCTACGAGCAGTACTTC
v_gene: TRBV27; abundance: -; d_gene: TRBD2; j_gene: TRBJ2-1; CDR3aa: CASREYGGAYEQFF; CDR3nt: TGTGCCAGCCGAGAATACGGGGGGGCCTATGAGCAGTTCTTC
v_gene: TRBV5-4; abundance: -; d_gene: TRBD2; j_gene: TRBJ2-5; CDR3aa: CASSSSGGAQETQYF; CDR3nt: TGTGCCAGCAGTTCCAGCGGGGGGGCCCAGGAGACCCAGTACTTC
v_gene: TRBV13; abundance: -; d_gene: TRBD1; j_gene: TRBJ1-6; CDR3aa: CASSSDRGLSPLHF; CDR3nt: TGTGCCAGCAGCTCAGACAGGGGGCTGTCACCCCTCCACTTT
v_gene: TRBV19; abundance: -; d_gene: TRBD1; j_gene: TRBJ2-5; CDR3aa: CASSMWDRAQETQYF; CDR3nt: TGTGCCAGTAGTATGTGGGACAGAGCCCAAGAGACCCAGTACTTC
v_gene: TRBV7-2; abundance: -; d_gene: -; j_gene: TRBJ2-5; CDR3aa: CASSGIAGETQYF; CDR3nt: TGTGCCAGCAGCGGGATCGCGGGAGAGACCCAGTACTTC
v_gene: TRBV7-2; abundance: -; d_gene: TRBD2; j_gene: TRBJ2-3; CDR3aa: CASSSRLAGGGGGDTQYF; CDR3nt: TGTGCCAGCAGTTCCCGACTAGCGGGGGGCGGAGGGGGAGATACGCAGTATTTT
v_gene: TRBV30; abundance: -; d_gene: -; j_gene: TRBJ2-1; CDR3aa: CAWSPLRFNEQFF; CDR3nt: TGTGCCTGGAGCCCCCTCAGGTTCAATGAGCAGTTCTTC
v_gene: TRBV12-5; abundance: once; d_gene: -; j_gene: TRBJ1-1; CDR3aa: CASGLWAGVDTEAFF; CDR3nt: TGTGCTAGTGGTTTGTGGGCAGGGGTGGACACTGAAGCTTTCTTT
v_gene: TRBV28; abundance: -; d_gene: -; j_gene: TRBJ2-7; CDR3aa: CASTGSVDEQYF; CDR3nt: TGTGCCAGCACGGGGTCGGTGGACGAGCAGTACTTC
v_gene: TRBV5-1; abundance: -; d_gene: -; j_gene: TRBJ1-1; CDR3aa: CASSLQVMNTEAFF; CDR3nt: TGCGCCAGCAGCTTACAGGTCATGAACACTGAAGCTTTCTTT
v_gene: TRBV5-5; abundance: -; d_gene: TRBD1; j_gene: TRBJ1-1; CDR3aa: CASSLTGEWWTEAFF; CDR3nt: TGTGCCAGCAGCTTGACAGGGGAGTGGTGGACTGAAGCTTTCTTT
v_gene: TRBV5-1; abundance: -; d_gene: TRBD1; j_gene: TRBJ2-2; CDR3aa: CASSSGQRLTGELFF; CDR3nt: TGCGCCAGCAGCTCGGGACAGCGGCTCACCGGGGAGCTGTTTTTT
v_gene: TRBV5-1; abundance: once; d_gene: TRBD2; j_gene: TRBJ2-2; CDR3aa: CASRSGPGGGDGELFF; CDR3nt: TGCGCCAGCAGATCCGGTCCGGGGGGAGGCGACGGGGAGCTGTTTTTT
v_gene: TRBV13; abundance: -; d_gene: -; j_gene: TRBJ2-7; CDR3aa: CASRRARSLSYEQYF; CDR3nt: TGTGCCAGCCGGCGGGCCAGGTCCTTATCCTACGAGCAGTACTTC
v_gene: TRBV4-2; abundance: few; d_gene: -; j_gene: TRBJ1-1; CDR3aa: CASSQSDRNTEAFF; CDR3nt: TGTGCCAGCAGCCAATCTGACAGAAACACTGAAGCTTTCTTT
v_gene: TRBV27; abundance: -; d_gene: TRBD1; j_gene: TRBJ1-1; CDR3aa: CASSSKNLRTGWNTEAFF; CDR3nt: TGTGCCAGCAGTTCCAAAAATTTACGGACAGGTTGGAACACTGAAGCTTTCTTT
v_gene: TRBV5-1; abundance: -; d_gene: -; j_gene: TRBJ2-3; CDR3aa: CASNQLAPTSTDTQYF; CDR3nt: TGCGCCAGCAACCAACTAGCTCCAACCTCCACAGATACGCAGTATTTT
v_gene: TRBV5-6; abundance: -; d_gene: TRBD2; j_gene: TRBJ2-1; CDR3aa: CASSLLAGLFF; CDR3nt: TGTGCCAGCAGCTTACTAGCGGGACTGTTCTTC
v_gene: TRBV5-1; abundance: -; d_gene: -; j_gene: TRBJ1-1; CDR3aa: CASSLPQNTEAFF; CDR3nt: TGCGCCAGCAGCTTGCCACAGAACACTGAAGCTTTCTTT
v_gene: TRBV20-1; abundance: once; d_gene: TRBD2; j_gene: TRBJ2-7; CDR3aa: CSASVAGGQTYEQYF; CDR3nt: TGCAGTGCTAGTGTAGCGGGGGGACAGACCTACGAGCAGTACTTC
v_gene: TRBV7-6; abundance: -; d_gene: -; j_gene: TRBJ1-6; CDR3aa: CASSTQGSYNSPLHF; CDR3nt: TGTGCCAGCAGCACACAGGGCTCCTATAATTCACCCCTCCACTTT
v_gene: TRBV12-5; abundance: -; d_gene: TRBD2; j_gene: TRBJ2-1; CDR3aa: CASGLGLAGADEQFF; CDR3nt: TGTGCTAGTGGTCTGGGACTAGCGGGGGCGGATGAGCAGTTCTTC
v_gene: TRBV7-9; abundance: -; d_gene: -; j_gene: TRBJ2-3; CDR3aa: CASSHGQTDTQYF; CDR3nt: TGTGCCAGCAGCCATGGACAGACAGATACGCAGTATTTT
v_gene: TRBV25-1; abundance: once; d_gene: TRBD1; j_gene: TRBJ1-2; CDR3aa: CASSAGTAAVSGYTF; CDR3nt: TGTGCCAGCAGTGCCGGGACAGCCGCAGTTTCTGGCTACACCTTC
v_gene: TRBV19; abundance: -; d_gene: -; j_gene: TRBJ1-5; CDR3aa: CASSIGEGMGNQPQHF; CDR3nt: TGTGCCAGTAGTATAGGGGAGGGTATGGGCAATCAGCCCCAGCATTTT
v_gene: TRBV6-5; abundance: -; d_gene: TRBD1; j_gene: TRBJ1-2; CDR3aa: CGCRDSIYGYTF; CDR3nt: TGTGGGTGCCGGGACAGCATCTATGGCTACACCTTC
v_gene: TRBV5-6; abundance: -; d_gene: TRBD2; j_gene: TRBJ2-1; CDR3aa: CASSGTLAGLYNEQFF; CDR3nt: TGTGCCAGCAGCGGGACACTAGCGGGGTTATACAATGAGCAGTTCTTC
v_gene: TRBV5-1; abundance: few; d_gene: TRBD1; j_gene: TRBJ2-2; CDR3aa: CASTPPGQGLAGELFF; CDR3nt: TGCGCCAGCACCCCCCCGGGACAGGGGTTGGCCGGGGAGCTGTTTTTT
v_gene: TRBV6-7; abundance: few; d_gene: TRBD2; j_gene: TRBJ2-5; CDR3aa: CASSYSFVPTGTSGGHRQETQYF; CDR3nt: TGTGCCAGCAGTTACTCGTTTGTACCCACAGGGACTAGCGGGGGCCACCGACAAGAGACCCAGTACTTC
v_gene: TRBV21-1; abundance: -; d_gene: -; j_gene: TRBJ2-1; CDR3aa: CASSRSEGDEQFF; CDR3nt: TGTGCCAGCAGCAGGTCAGAGGGCGATGAGCAGTTCTTC
v_gene: TRBV19; abundance: few; d_gene: -; j_gene: TRBJ1-2; CDR3aa: CASSIDLTLTNYGYTF; CDR3nt: TGTGCCAGTAGTATAGATCTAACCCTCACTAACTATGGCTACACCTTC
v_gene: TRBV5-8; abundance: -; d_gene: -; j_gene: TRBJ1-1; CDR3aa: CASRGTGMNTEAFF; CDR3nt: TGTGCCAGCAGGGGTACAGGCATGAACACTGAAGCTTTCTTT
v_gene: TRBV9; abundance: -; d_gene: -; j_gene: TRBJ1-4; CDR3aa: CASSPNGEEKLFF; CDR3nt: TGTGCCAGCAGCCCCAACGGTGAGGAAAAACTGTTTTTT
v_gene: TRBV11-2; abundance: -; d_gene: TRBD1; j_gene: TRBJ2-2; CDR3aa: CASTVGQSNTGELFF; CDR3nt: TGTGCCAGCACGGTGGGACAGTCGAACACCGGGGAGCTGTTTTTT
v_gene: TRBV30; abundance: -; d_gene: -; j_gene: TRBJ1-5; CDR3aa: CAWSAGDNQPQHF; CDR3nt: TGTGCCTGGAGTGCGGGGGACAATCAGCCCCAGCATTTT
v_gene: TRBV7-6; abundance: -; d_gene: TRBD1; j_gene: TRBJ1-1; CDR3aa: CASSLGGGGTQELSEAFF; CDR3nt: TGTGCCAGCAGCTTAGGAGGGGGCGGGACTCAGGAACTCTCTGAAGCTTTCTTT
v_gene: TRBV5-1; abundance: -; d_gene: TRBD2; j_gene: TRBJ2-3; CDR3aa: CASSSLAGGTDTQYF; CDR3nt: TGCGCCAGCAGCTCCTTAGCGGGGGGTACAGATACGCAGTATTTT
v_gene: TRBV11-2; abundance: -; d_gene: -; j_gene: TRBJ1-2; CDR3aa: CASSATGGNYGYTF; CDR3nt: TGTGCCAGCAGCGCGACAGGAGGTAACTATGGCTACACCTTC
v_gene: TRBV11-3; abundance: -; d_gene: TRBD2; j_gene: TRBJ2-2; CDR3aa: CASSLLAGDGELFF; CDR3nt: TGTGCCAGCAGCTTACTAGCGGGGGACGGGGAGCTGTTTTTT